The 25 T cell receptor beta chains below were found in one sample sequenced in a study of early T cells in non-severe SARS-CoV-2 infection. TCRdb redid the calling of the 5' RACE reads with MiXCR, one entry per CDR3 protein. The sample contains tens of thousands of distinct CDR3 sequences, about 5% of which appear only once. Input material: whole blood. Receptors were obtained from an adult who was a healthcare worker with PCR-confirmed SARS-CoV-2 infection or an uninfected control (not recorded which).

At least ten counts were recorded for this clonotype. This chain links TRBV6-1 with TRBJ1-5; D perhaps matches TRBD1 (5 bases). CDR1 is MNHNS and CDR2 is SASEGT in the germline V gene. The CDR3 runs to 15 residues. V lost 6 bases, J lost 4 bases, and 16 bases lay in between. DNA of the CDR3: TGTGCCAGCAGGCCTGTGGGACTGAGAAATCAGCCCCAGCATTTT. Its protein is CASRPVGLRNQPQHF.

The chain couples TRBV5-6 to TRBJ2-7, with 9 bases aligning to TRBD1. Losses at the gene ends were 4 bases for V and 7 bases for J; bases not matched to a gene: 0. CDR1 and CDR2 (germline): SGHDT, YYEEEE. The CDR3 has 11 amino acids. The DNA for the CDR3 is TGTGCCAGCAGCGGGACAGGGGAGCAGTACTTC. This translates into CASSGTGEQYF.

This clonotype was seen at least ten times. V gene TRBV7-9 combines with J gene TRBJ1-1; the D gene is possibly TRBD1 (5 bases). The CDR3 runs to 13 residues. Germline V lookup: CDR1 SEHNR, CDR2 FQNEAQ (reference sequence). The germline V and J ends were trimmed by 6 bases and 0 bases, with 8 bases remaining between them. Written as DNA, the CDR3 is TGTGCCAGCAGGCCAGGGATGAACACTGAAGCTTTCTTT. Its translation: CASRPGMNTEAFF.

This clonotype was seen more than once but under ten times. V is TRBV4-3 and J is TRBJ2-7; 8 bases are a match to TRBD1. Germline CDR1 reads LGHNA; CDR2 reads YSLEER. V trimming: 4 bases; J trimming: 0 bases; junction bases outside the gene matches: 5. The length of the CDR3 is 15 residues. CDR3 protein: CASSPGTGNSYEQYF. The CDR3 bases are TGCGCCAGCAGCCCCGGGACAGGAAACTCCTACGAGCAGTACTTC.

This clonotype was seen many times. The chain has TRBV5-1 and TRBJ2-5, with 8 bases identical to TRBD1. With 2 bases clipped from V and 2 bases from J, the junction kept 2 bases outside the gene matches. The germline CDR1 and CDR2 sequences are SGHRS and YFSETQ. CDR3 length equals 14 residues. The DNA of the CDR3 is TGCGCCAGCAGCTTTGACAGGGGACAAGAGACCCAGTACTTC. Its translation: CASSFDRGQETQYF.

This clonotype was observed at least ten times. The chain recombines TRBV4-1 with TRBJ2-1; possibly TRBD1 for D (6 bases). V was clipped by 3 bases and J by 5 bases, with 11 bases between them. From germline, CDR1 is MGHRA and CDR2 YSYEKL. This CDR3 has 14 amino acids. The CDR3: CASSHVSGDNEQFF. CDR3 sequence (DNA): TGCGCCAGCAGCCACGTGTCAGGGGACAATGAGCAGTTCTTC.

This clonotype has a count of ten or more. The V gene is TRBV11-2, the J gene TRBJ1-1; no reliable D call. The CDR3 consists of 14 residues. V was trimmed by 5 bases and J by 1 base, leaving 11 bases between them. The germline V gene has CDR1 SGHAT and CDR2 FQNNGV. The CDR3: CASSPQLENTEAFF. The CDR3 DNA is TGTGCCAGCAGCCCTCAGCTAGAGAACACTGAAGCTTTCTTT.

This clonotype was detected ten times or more. J is TRBJ1-1 and V is TRBV18; TRBD1 agrees at 8 bases. The germline V gene encodes CDR1 KGHSH and CDR2 LQKENI. The CDR3 is 18 amino acids. The trim removed 3 bases at V and 1 base at J, leaving 13 bases unmatched. The CDR3 here is CASSPQLGDRGWNTEAFF. The CDR3, as DNA: TGTGCCAGCTCACCCCAACTGGGCGACAGGGGATGGAACACTGAAGCTTTCTTT. The whole variable domain, filled in from reference TRBV18 and TRBJ1-1, reads NAGVMQNPRHLVRRRGQEARLRCSPMKGHSHVYWYRQLPEEGLKFMVYLQKENIIDESGMPKERFSAEFPKEGPSILRIQQVVRGDSAAYFCASSPQLGDRGWNTEAFFGQGTRLTVV.

This clonotype qualifies as medium-sized. The chain uses TRBV20-1 and TRBJ2-7; 7 positions agree with TRBD1. The CDR3 is made up of 16 amino acids. V trimming: 2 bases; J trimming: 4 bases; junction bases outside the gene matches: 14. Germline V gives CDR1 DFQATT, CDR2 SNEGSKA (reference sequence). CDR3 coding DNA: TGCAGTGCTAGATCCCCCCCGACAGGGCCCTATTACGAGCAGTACTTC. Its translation: CSARSPPTGPYYEQYF.

This clonotype was counted ten times or more. The chain carries TRBV6-5 and TRBJ2-5; a weak D match, TRBD1 (5 bases). The V gene lost 6 bases and the J gene lost 7 bases, with 18 bases spanning the gap. Germline-derived CDR1 and CDR2 are MNHEY and SVGAGI. CDR3 length: 14 amino acids. The CDR3 nucleotides are TGTGCCAGCAGCCCTGGGATGGGGCAACCGACCCAGTACTTC. It yields the protein CASSPGMGQPTQYF.

This clonotype was seen many times. V and J are TRBV11-1 and TRBJ2-1; 7 bases are a match to TRBD2. The CDR3 runs 15 residues. Losses at the gene ends were 5 bases for V and 4 bases for J; bases not matched to a gene: 8. CDR1 and CDR2 (germline): SGHAT, FQDESV (reference sequence). The CDR3 sequence: CASSPGAGDYNEQFF. As DNA, the CDR3 is TGTGCCAGCAGCCCCGGGGCGGGGGATTACAATGAGCAGTTCTTC.

This clonotype appeared many times. V is TRBV5-1 and J is TRBJ2-3, with 9 bases lining up with TRBD2. Trimming cost V 5 bases and J 2 bases; bases outside gene matches: 6. The CDR3 runs to 15 residues. Germline lookup yields CDR1 SGHRS and CDR2 YFSETQ. The chain's CDR3 is CASRGLAGNTDTQYF. The CDR3 coding sequence is TGCGCCAGCAGGGGCCTAGCGGGAAACACAGATACGCAGTATTTT. Supplemented by reference TRBV5-1 and TRBJ2-3, the full variable domain reads KAGVTQTPRYLIKTRGQQVTLSCSPISGHRSVSWYQQTPGQGLQFLFEYFSETQRNKGNFPGRFSGRQFSNSRSEMNVSTLELGDSALYLCASRGLAGNTDTQYFGPGTRLTVL.

This clonotype was counted many times. The chain employs TRBV28 and TRBJ1-5; D is ambiguous. V was cut by 7 bases and J by 0 bases, with 13 bases left in between. This CDR3 is 15 amino acids long. Looked up from germline, CDR1 is MDHEN and CDR2 is SYDVKM. The CDR3 nucleotides are TGTGCCAGCATTACGGCCGCCTCTAGCAATCAGCCCCAGCATTTT. It encodes CASITAASSNQPQHF. The whole variable domain, remainder taken from reference TRBV28 and TRBJ1-5, is DVKVTQSSRYLVKRTGEKVFLECVQDMDHENMFWYRQDPGLGLRLIYFSYDVKMKEKGDIPEGYSVSREKKERFSLILESASTNQTSMYLCASITAASSNQPQHFGDGTRLSIL.

This clonotype was recorded at least ten times. V is TRBV5-1 and J is TRBJ2-3, with 9 bases identical to TRBD1. Germline lookup yields CDR1 SGHRS and CDR2 YFSETQ. V gave up 3 bases and J gave up 4 bases; unmatched junction bases: 6. The CDR3 sequence is 15 residues long. The DNA for the CDR3 is TGCGCCAGCAGCTGGAGGACAGGGGCGGCAGATACGCAGTATTTT. The encoded protein is CASSWRTGAADTQYF.

The count of this clonotype is one. V usage is TRBV5-6 and J usage is TRBJ2-7; D is undetermined. Germline values: CDR1 SGHDT, CDR2 YYEEEE. V was cut by 5 bases and J by 5 bases, with 8 bases left in between. This CDR3 spans 11 amino acids. The CDR3 DNA follows: TGTGCCAGCAGAAGATGGAACGAGCAGTACTTC. Its protein product is CASRRWNEQYF.

This clonotype was counted many times. The chain couples TRBV7-2 to TRBJ2-7; D not certain. Germline V gene sequence: CDR1 SGHTA, CDR2 FQGNSA. The CDR3 loop spans 14 amino acids. Trimming shortened V by 1 base and J by 1 base, and 8 bases separated the two germline ends. DNA of the CDR3: TGTGCCAGCAGCTTAGGGGTGGGATCCTACGAGCAGTACTTC. This codes for CASSLGVGSYEQYF.

This clonotype was detected many times. V and J are TRBV6-2 or TRBV6-3 and TRBJ2-1; TRBD2 agrees at 10 bases. The CDR3 loop spans 15 amino acids. Losses at the gene ends were 5 bases for V and 9 bases for J; bases not matched to a gene: 10. Germline-derived CDR1 and CDR2 are MNHEY and SVGEGT. The DNA of the CDR3 is TGTGCCAGCAGTCCGAGCGGGGGGGCCTCGCTTGAGCAGTTCTTC. Translated, it gives CASSPSGGASLEQFF.

This clonotype was counted at least ten times. V gene TRBV5-1 combines with J gene TRBJ1-2; D remains ambiguous. The germline V gene has CDR1 SGHRS and CDR2 YFSETQ. This CDR3 spans 14 amino acids. V lost 4 bases to trimming and J lost 3 bases, with 13 bases between them. Here the CDR3 reads CASSGETGYYGYTF. CDR3 nucleotide sequence: TGCGCCAGCAGCGGGGAGACGGGGTACTATGGCTACACCTTC.

Points on this clonotype: A much more abundant neighbour one base away suggests this may be a read error. The rearrangement joins TRBV4-1 to TRBJ2-2; D possibly corresponds to TRBD2 (5 bases). The CDR3 contains 16 residues. Germline CDR1 and CDR2: MGHRA and YSYEKL. The CDR3 is CAISQDLGSGTGELFF. The CDR3 DNA follows: TGCGCCATCAGCCAAGATCTGGGGAGTGGCACCGGGGAGCTGTTTTTT.

This clonotype appeared many times. The junction departs from germline at one end; a sequencing error may be responsible. This chain uses TRBV7-7 with TRBJ2-1; unclear D gene. The germline gives CDR1 SSHAT, CDR2 FNYEAQ (reference sequence). The CDR3 contains 14 residues. The CDR3 DNA reads as TGTGCTAGCAGCTTAGGAGTAGGGCTGGATGAGCAGTTCTTC. Translated: CASSLGVGLDEQFF.

This clonotype was counted many times. The genes are TRBV6-1 and TRBJ2-7; D ambiguous. CDR1 is MNHNS and CDR2 is SASEGT in the germline V gene. This CDR3 comprises 13 residues. V was shortened by 8 bases and J by 4 bases, with 15 bases between the two germline ends. The CDR3 DNA is TGTGCCAGCTCGCCGGCGGTGGGTTACGAGCAGTACTTC. Encoded protein: CASSPAVGYEQYF.

This clonotype was detected ten times or more. The chain links TRBV4-3 to TRBJ2-3; 10 bases match TRBD2. The germline CDR1 and CDR2 sequences are LGHNA and YSLEER. The CDR3 loop spans 15 amino acids. With 4 bases clipped from V and 2 bases from J, the junction kept 3 bases outside the gene matches. The CDR3 here is CASSLAGGPTDTQYF. CDR3 nucleotides: TGCGCCAGCAGCCTAGCGGGGGGCCCCACAGATACGCAGTATTTT.

This clonotype was seen many times. The chain employs TRBV4-1 and TRBJ2-7; 10 bases align to TRBD1. The V gene end was trimmed by 6 bases and the J gene end by 7 bases; junction bases not matched to a gene: 9. The CDR3 is 14 amino acids. The germline V gene has CDR1 MGHRA and CDR2 YSYEKL. DNA of the CDR3: TGCGCCAGCAGTCCCGGGACAGGGGATATAGAGCAGTACTTC. Protein: CASSPGTGDIEQYF.

There are many counts of this clonotype. The CDR3 here is CASSSGQGHGYTF. The CDR3 DNA reads as TGTGCCAGCAGCTCAGGGCAGGGACATGGCTACACCTTC. The gene calls are TRBV4-2 and TRBJ1-2, with D perhaps matching TRBD1 (5 bases). CDR1 is LGHNA, CDR2 YNFKEQ, per germline. This CDR3 comprises 13 residues. Trimming took off 5 bases at V and 6 bases at J, with 13 bases between the two ends.

This clonotype has at least ten counts. V usage is TRBV25-1 and J usage is TRBJ2-1; 10 bases are a match to TRBD2. CDR1 is MGHDK and CDR2 is SYGVNS in the germline V gene. Trimming removed 4 bases from V and 8 bases from J; junction bases left unmatched: 8. The CDR3 is made up of 15 amino acids. The CDR3 region is CASSGQRGGLDEQFF. CDR3 nucleotides: TGTGCCAGCAGTGGTCAGCGGGGGGGCCTGGATGAGCAGTTCTTC.